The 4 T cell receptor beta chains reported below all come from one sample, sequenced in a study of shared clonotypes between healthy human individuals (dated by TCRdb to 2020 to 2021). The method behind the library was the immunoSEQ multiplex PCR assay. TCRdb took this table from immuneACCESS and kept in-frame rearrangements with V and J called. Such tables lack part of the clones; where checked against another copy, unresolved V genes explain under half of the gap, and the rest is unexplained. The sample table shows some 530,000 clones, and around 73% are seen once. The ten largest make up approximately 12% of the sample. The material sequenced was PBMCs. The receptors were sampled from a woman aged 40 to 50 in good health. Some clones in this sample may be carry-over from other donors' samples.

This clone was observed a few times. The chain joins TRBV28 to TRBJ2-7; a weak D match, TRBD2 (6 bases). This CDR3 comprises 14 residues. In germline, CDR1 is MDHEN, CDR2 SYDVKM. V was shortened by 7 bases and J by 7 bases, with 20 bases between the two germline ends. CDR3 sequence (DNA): TGTGCCAGCACCAATTCCGGGGGAATTAGGGAGCAGTACTTC. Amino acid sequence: CASTNSGGIREQYF.

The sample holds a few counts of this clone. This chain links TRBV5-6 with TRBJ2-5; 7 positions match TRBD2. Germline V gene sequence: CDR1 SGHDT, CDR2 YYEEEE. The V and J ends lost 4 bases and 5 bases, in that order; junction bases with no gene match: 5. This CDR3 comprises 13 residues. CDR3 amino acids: CASSAGLVETQYF. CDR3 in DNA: TGTGCCAGCAGCGCAGGACTAGTGGAGACCCAGTACTTC.

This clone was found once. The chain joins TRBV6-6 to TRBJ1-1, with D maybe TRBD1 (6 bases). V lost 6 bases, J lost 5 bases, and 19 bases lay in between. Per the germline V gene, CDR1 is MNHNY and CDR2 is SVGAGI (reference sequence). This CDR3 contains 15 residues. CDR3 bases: TGTGCCAGCAGATATTCCGTGGGGGGCGATACTGAAGCTTTCTTT. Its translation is CASRYSVGGDTEAFF.

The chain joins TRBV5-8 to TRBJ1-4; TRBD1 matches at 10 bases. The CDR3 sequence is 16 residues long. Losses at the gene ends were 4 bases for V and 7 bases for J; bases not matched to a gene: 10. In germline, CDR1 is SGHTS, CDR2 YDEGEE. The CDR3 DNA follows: TGTGCCAGCAGCACCGGGACAGGGGTTCTGAGTGAAAAACTGTTTTTT. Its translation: CASSTGTGVLSEKLFF.